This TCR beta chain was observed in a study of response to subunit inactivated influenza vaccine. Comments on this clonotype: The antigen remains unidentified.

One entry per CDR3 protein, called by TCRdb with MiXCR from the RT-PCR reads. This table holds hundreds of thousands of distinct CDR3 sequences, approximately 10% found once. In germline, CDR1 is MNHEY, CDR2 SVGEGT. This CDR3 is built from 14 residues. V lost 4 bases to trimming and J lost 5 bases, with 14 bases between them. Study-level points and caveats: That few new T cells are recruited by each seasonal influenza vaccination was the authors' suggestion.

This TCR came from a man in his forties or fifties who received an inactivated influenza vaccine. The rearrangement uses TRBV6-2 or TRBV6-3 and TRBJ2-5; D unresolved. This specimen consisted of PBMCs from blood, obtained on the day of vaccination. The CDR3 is CASSFFGSPETQYF. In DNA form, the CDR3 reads TGTGCCAGCAGTTTCTTCGGTAGTCCGGAGACCCAGTACTTC.